These 20 T cell receptor beta chains were all obtained from the same sample, sequenced in a study of blood T cell repertoires in COVID-19. Assay: immunoSEQ multiplex PCR; the TCRdb copy retains only in-frame clones and omits some. The sample lists 200,000 to 300,000 clones, approximately 86% occurring once. The sequenced sample consisted of peripheral blood. Source of these receptors: a woman aged 55-69 years with COVID-19, enrolled during active disease.

The J gene is TRBJ1-4, the V gene TRBV11-3; 8 nucleotides line up with TRBD1. Germline V lookup: CDR1 SGHNT, CDR2 YENEEA. This CDR3 is built from 18 residues. After removal of 5 bases from V and 4 bases from J, the junction contained 15 bases not matched to a gene. The CDR3 DNA is TGTGCCAGCAGCATCCGCCAGAGACAGACAGGGGTTAATGAAAAACTGTTTTTT. Protein product: CASSIRQRQTGVNEKLFF. Complete variable domain (other parts from reference TRBV11-3 and TRBJ1-4): EAGVVQSPRYKIIEKKQPVAFWCNPISGHNTLYWYLQNLGQGPELLIRYENEEAVDDSQLPKDRFSAERLKGVDSTLKIQPAELGDSAVYLCASSIRQRQTGVNEKLFFGSGTQLSVL.

This clone was recorded only once. This chain links TRBV14 with TRBJ1-3; 7 bases agree with TRBD1. The CDR3 is 17 amino acids. The V and J ends lost 0 bases and 2 bases, in that order; junction bases with no gene match: 7. Looked up from germline, CDR1 is SGHDN and CDR2 is FVKESK. The CDR3 nucleotides are TGTGCCAGCAGCCAAGATAATAACAGGGGAGCTGGAAACACCATATATTTT. Translated: CASSQDNNRGAGNTIYF.

The V gene is TRBV5-1, the J gene TRBJ2-7; 8 bases map to TRBD2. Germline trimming cut 6 bases from V and 4 bases from J; bases unmatched to any gene: 12. The germline gives CDR1 SGHRS, CDR2 YFSETQ. CDR3 length: 15 amino acids. CDR3 protein: CASTTGQPGGYEQYF. CDR3 sequence (DNA): TGCGCCAGCACCACCGGACAGCCGGGGGGGTACGAGCAGTACTTC.

The gene calls are TRBV11-2 and TRBJ1-6, with 8 bases identical to TRBD1. Per germline, CDR1 SGHAT and CDR2 FQNNGV. Trimming removed 5 bases from V and 5 bases from J; junction bases left unmatched: 5. The CDR3 is made up of 15 amino acids. The CDR3 is CASSPDRAHNSPLHF. As DNA, the CDR3 is TGTGCCAGCAGCCCGGACAGGGCCCATAATTCACCCCTCCACTTT.

The chain links TRBV18 to TRBJ1-6; 7 nucleotides agree with TRBD1. Germline V gene data show CDR1 as KGHSH and CDR2 as LQKENI. The CDR3 runs 15 residues. The junction had 3 bases not matched to a gene; V was cut back by 3 bases and J by 4 bases. The DNA for the CDR3 is TGTGCCAGCTCACCGCAGGGACAGTATAATTCACCCCTCCACTTT. Amino acid sequence: CASSPQGQYNSPLHF.

The chain recombines TRBV5-6 with TRBJ2-7, with 9 bases lining up with TRBD1. J gave up 3 bases and V 2 bases, and 6 bases lay outside the gene matches. There are 15 residues in the CDR3. Germline CDR1 SGHDT, CDR2 YYEEEE. This CDR3 reads CASSLIGTGYYEQYF. The CDR3 DNA follows: TGTGCCAGCAGCTTAATCGGGACAGGGTACTACGAGCAGTACTTC.

The sample holds one count of this clone. The chain joins TRBV7-3 to TRBJ1-1; the match to TRBD1 covers 7 bases. Losses at the gene ends were 4 bases for V and 3 bases for J; bases not matched to a gene: 2. In germline, CDR1 is SGHTA, CDR2 FQGTGA. CDR3 length: 13 amino acids. DNA for the CDR3: TGTGCCAGCAGCTCGGACAGGCACACTGAAGCTTTCTTT. Protein product: CASSSDRHTEAFF.

V and J are TRBV21-1 and TRBJ1-2; no check of the table's D call, TRBD1, against the DNA was made. TRBV21-1 is a pseudogene. This CDR3 has 20 amino acids. CDR3 nucleotide sequence: TGTGCCAGCAGCAAAGAGTTGGGTTGGGGCAGGGGGCTGAGGAACTATGGCTACACCTTC. Amino acids: CASSKELGWGRGLRNYGYTF.

As to this clone: At one end the junction does not follow the germline gene, possibly because of a read error. The chain employs TRBV28 and TRBJ2-3; D ambiguous. There are 12 residues in the CDR3. Germline V gives CDR1 MDHEN, CDR2 SYDVKM. CDR3 DNA sequence: TGTGCCAGCAGCCCCCCCTCCTCCCCCCGGGATTTT. This encodes CASSPPSSPRDF.

The chain couples TRBV4-2 to TRBJ2-1; D is uncertain. Germline CDR1 reads LGHNA; CDR2 reads YNFKEQ. The CDR3 spans 16 residues. V was clipped by 0 bases and J by 1 base, with 10 bases between them. The CDR3 reads CASSQDWQSSYNEQFF. The DNA for the CDR3 is TGTGCCAGCAGCCAAGATTGGCAATCGTCCTACAATGAGCAGTTCTTC.

In this sample, this clone turned up once. The chain is built from TRBV15 and TRBJ1-3, with a possible D match to TRBD1 (5 bases). CDR1 and CDR2 from the germline V gene are LNHNV and YYDKDF (reference sequence). The CDR3 covers 15 residues. The germline V and J ends were trimmed by 4 bases and 0 bases, with 10 bases remaining between them. The chain's CDR3 is CATSNGASSGNTIYF. The CDR3 nucleotides are TGTGCCACCAGCAATGGGGCGAGCTCTGGAAACACCATATATTTT.

The chain carries TRBV5-4 and TRBJ2-7, with D possibly matching TRBD2 (8 bases). Germline values: CDR1 SGHNT, CDR2 YYREEE (reference sequence). This CDR3 contains 16 residues. V was cut by 4 bases and J by 2 bases, with 19 bases left in between. The CDR3 protein is CASSPGGSGKPYEQYF. CDR3 nucleotides: TGTGCCAGCAGCCCAGGGGGTAGCGGGAAACCCTACGAGCAGTACTTC.

The chain is built from TRBV6-2 or TRBV6-3 and TRBJ2-7; D gene uncertain. Germline CDR1 reads MNHEY; CDR2 reads SVGEGT. V lost 4 bases, J lost 6 bases, and 7 bases lay in between. The CDR3 totals 11 residues. The CDR3 DNA follows: TGTGCCAGCAGTTCCTATATCGAGCAGTACTTC. As protein: CASSSYIEQYF.

The chain employs TRBV7-3 and TRBJ2-1; D unclear. Trimming stripped 6 bases from V and 0 bases from J, with 9 bases between. Germline-derived CDR1 and CDR2 are SGHTA and FQGTGA. This CDR3 region has 14 residues. The CDR3 sequence: CASSLARSYNEQFF. The CDR3 DNA sequence: TGTGCCAGCAGTCTGGCACGCTCCTACAATGAGCAGTTCTTC.

This sequence joins TRBV19 and TRBJ1-1; the match to TRBD1 covers 9 bases. Unmatched junction bases numbered 7, after V lost 8 bases and J lost 3 bases. CDR3 length: 14 residues. Germline V CDR1 and CDR2: LNHDA, SQIVND (reference sequence). The CDR3 sequence: CASFRDREYTEAFF. In nucleotides, the CDR3 is TGTGCCAGTTTCCGGGACAGGGAGTACACTGAAGCTTTCTTT.

CDR3 in DNA: TGTGCCAGTAGTCCCCGGGACAGGGGTAGTGAAAAACTGTTTTTT. Translating gives CASSPRDRGSEKLFF. The rearrangement uses TRBV19 and TRBJ1-4; TRBD1 agrees at 10 bases. Trimming cost V 5 bases and J 7 bases; bases outside gene matches: 7. Germline V gives CDR1 LNHDA, CDR2 SQIVND (reference sequence). The CDR3 spans 15 residues.

The genes are TRBV6-2 or TRBV6-3 and TRBJ1-5; D is possibly TRBD1 (6 bases). Trimming left V 5 bases short and J 4 bases short, with 24 bases between. The CDR3 is made up of 18 amino acids. CDR1 is MNHEY, CDR2 SVGEGT, per germline. CDR3 coding DNA: TGTGCCAGCAGTCCCCTCCGGGACACCGGGATGGGAAATCAGCCCCAGCATTTT. This codes for CASSPLRDTGMGNQPQHF.

The chain has TRBV10-3 and TRBJ1-4, with 8 bases aligning to TRBD1. The CDR3 extends over 14 amino acids. The germline V gene has CDR1 ENHRY and CDR2 SYGVKD. V trimming: 10 bases; J trimming: 3 bases; junction bases outside the gene matches: 7. In nucleotides, the CDR3 is TGTGCCACCACAGGGGGGGAAGCTAATGAAAAACTGTTTTTT. It encodes CATTGGEANEKLFF.

The chain carries TRBV7-6 and TRBJ2-5, with 14 nucleotides matching TRBD2. Germline V gene sequence: CDR1 SGHVS, CDR2 FNYEAQ. The CDR3 totals 17 residues. CDR3 loop: CATGHLTSGRALETQYF. The CDR3 DNA is TGTGCAACGGGACACTTGACTAGCGGGAGGGCCTTGGAGACCCAGTACTTC.

This chain joins TRBV5-1 and TRBJ2-2; 13 nucleotides line up with TRBD2. Unmatched junction bases numbered 8, after V lost 5 bases and J lost 1 base. The CDR3 loop spans 18 amino acids. Germline CDR1 is SGHRS and CDR2 is YFSETQ. Here the CDR3 reads CASRQRTSGRGNTGELFF. CDR3 nucleotides: TGCGCCAGCAGGCAGCGGACTAGCGGGAGAGGGAACACCGGGGAGCTGTTTTTT.